The 13 T cell receptor beta chains below come from one sample, sequenced in a study of blood T cells in healthy people across ages. It was with a sample-barcoded 5' primer and a J-beta primer mix that a second PCR of roughly 7 to 11 cycles was run. TCRdb reprocessed the 5' RACE reads with MiXCR, giving one entry per CDR3 protein. This table has about 1,500,000 distinct CDR3 sequences, 35% to 45% appearing once. Sequencing was done on a sample of blood. The receptors were sampled from a woman younger than 35 in good health.

V gene TRBV12-3 or TRBV12-4 combines with J gene TRBJ2-3; D gene ambiguous. This CDR3 is built from 16 residues. The germline V and J ends were trimmed by 11 bases and 0 bases, with 21 bases remaining between them. The CDR3 bases are TGTGCCCGCACTTCTTGGGCCCAGGCTAGCACAGATACGCAGTATTTT. Protein product: CARTSWAQASTDTQYF.

V is TRBV12-3 or TRBV12-4 and J is TRBJ2-6; no reliable D call. V lost 5 bases to trimming and J lost 1 base, with 18 bases between them. The CDR3 is made up of 18 amino acids. The DNA of the CDR3 is TGTGCCAGCAGTCCTACCCTGGGCCTTATGTCTGGGGCCAACGTCCTGACTTTC. Translation gives CASSPTLGLMSGANVLTF.

This chain connects TRBV5-1 to TRBJ2-7; 10 nucleotides match TRBD1. The length of the CDR3 is 15 residues. The ends lost 2 bases at V and 3 bases at J; junction bases unmatched: 5. The V gene's germline CDR1 is SGHRS and CDR2 YFSETQ. Here the CDR3 reads CASSLGRTGGYEQYF. CDR3 DNA sequence: TGCGCCAGCAGCTTAGGACGGACAGGGGGCTACGAGCAGTACTTC.

This clonotype was observed a handful of times. V gene TRBV2 combines with J gene TRBJ1-2; D is unclear. CDR1 is SNHLY and CDR2 is FYNNEI in the germline V gene. V gave up 6 bases and J gave up 2 bases, with 16 bases separating them. The CDR3 is 15 amino acids. CDR3 sequence: CASRGSQDLNYGYTF. The CDR3, as DNA: TGTGCCAGCAGGGGGTCTCAGGACCTGAACTATGGCTACACCTTC.

The CDR3 DNA sequence: TGCGCCAGCAGCTTGGGATTCGAGGAGCAGTACTTC. This codes for CASSLGFEEQYF. V gene TRBV5-1 combines with J gene TRBJ2-7, with D unresolved. This CDR3 has 12 residues. The V and J ends lost 0 bases and 7 bases respectively, with 8 bases between them. The germline CDR1 and CDR2 sequences are SGHRS and YFSETQ.

The chain couples TRBV3-1 to TRBJ2-1; 7 bases are shared with TRBD2. The CDR3 contains 14 residues. Trimming at V came to 1 base and at J to 12 bases, leaving 9 bases not matched to a gene. The germline V gene has CDR1 LGHDT and CDR2 YNNKEL (reference sequence). The CDR3 DNA sequence: TGTGCCAGCAGCCAAGGGACTGGCGGGAGTGTGCAGTTCTTC. Residues: CASSQGTGGSVQFF.

This clonotype was found a few times. This rearrangement joins TRBV10-3 to TRBJ1-1, with a weak D call TRBD1 (5 bases). Trimming took off 5 bases at V and 1 base at J, with 14 bases between the two ends. The CDR3 loop spans 15 amino acids. Germline CDR1 is ENHRY and CDR2 is SYGVKD. CDR3 in DNA: TGTGCCATCAGTTACGCCGGGACGGGGAACACTGAAGCTTTCTTT. This sequence encodes CAISYAGTGNTEAFF.

As for this clonotype: The junction departs from germline at one end; a sequencing error may be responsible. V and J are TRBV12-3 or TRBV12-4 and TRBJ2-3, with 10 nucleotides matching TRBD2. CDR3 size: 14 residues. CDR3 sequence (DNA): TGTGCCAGCAGTAGACTAGCGGGCACAGGTACGCAGTATTTT. Translating gives CASSRLAGTGTQYF.

CDR3 amino acids: CASSPNDPYEQYF. The CDR3 DNA reads as TGTGCCAGCAGCCCGAACGACCCCTACGAGCAGTACTTC. The rearrangement links TRBV3-1 to TRBJ2-7, with D hard to call. Germline CDR1 is LGHDT and CDR2 is YNNKEL (reference sequence). Trimming pared 4 bases from V and 2 bases from J, leaving 9 bases between. This CDR3 has 13 residues.

The chain is built from TRBV5-1 and TRBJ2-5; D is possibly TRBD1 (6 bases). The CDR3 contains 14 residues. V was cut by 0 bases and J by 7 bases, with 13 bases left in between. Germline V gene lookup returns CDR1 SGHRS and CDR2 YFSETQ. The chain's CDR3 is CASSLDAGAGTQYF. CDR3 nucleotide sequence: TGCGCCAGCAGCTTGGATGCAGGGGCGGGGACCCAGTACTTC.

V is TRBV20-1 and J is TRBJ1-1; no reliable D call. Germline lookup yields CDR1 DFQATT and CDR2 SNEGSKA (reference sequence). V was cut by 0 bases and J by 4 bases, with 15 bases left in between. The CDR3 length is 15 residues. This chain's CDR3 is CSARDSEIGFTEAFF. For the CDR3, the DNA is TGCAGTGCTAGAGATTCGGAGATAGGGTTCACTGAAGCTTTCTTT.

The chain carries TRBV10-3 and TRBJ2-3; the match to TRBD2 covers 14 bases. V lost 4 bases to trimming and J lost 4 bases; unmatched junction nucleotides: 7. This CDR3 comprises 17 residues. CDR1 and CDR2 (germline): ENHRY, SYGVKD. This CDR3 is CAISALGLAGVADTQYF. CDR3 in DNA: TGTGCCATCAGTGCGTTGGGACTAGCGGGAGTCGCAGATACGCAGTATTTT.

The rearrangement links TRBV7-2 to TRBJ1-5; D gene uncertain. V shed 0 bases and J shed 4 bases, with 7 bases lying between them. This CDR3 has 14 amino acids. Germline V gene sequence: CDR1 SGHTA, CDR2 FQGNSA. For the CDR3, the DNA is TGTGCCAGCAGCTTAGCAGGTCCGAATCAGCCCCAGCATTTT. It specifies CASSLAGPNQPQHF.